This is a list of T cell receptor beta chains from one sample in a study of blood T cell repertoires in COVID-19. Data came from immunoSEQ multiplex PCR; TCRdb stores just in-frame clones and leaves some out. In the table there are some 290,000 clones, 85% to 90% of which are singletons. The sequenced sample consisted of PBMCs or T cells enriched from blood (not recorded which). The source is a young woman who had recovered from COVID-19. Both conserved end residues are part of each CDR3. A D gene is named only where the DNA matches it firmly. Clone size is not always given. Where it is, it says once, few, many or a class for expanded clones.

V gene,clone size,J gene,D gene,CDR3 protein
TRBV9,NA,TRBJ2-2,TRBD2,CASSVGGSGYTGELFF
TRBV6-5,NA,TRBJ1-4,NA,CASSTGTLRLKLFF
TRBV10-3,NA,TRBJ1-1,NA,CAISGHREAFF
TRBV5-5,once,TRBJ2-7,NA,CASSRGQGGYEQYF
TRBV6-2/TRBV6-3,NA,TRBJ1-1,TRBD1,CASSWPGDRTTEAFF
TRBV27,once,TRBJ2-3,NA,CASSSPAGWLDTQYF
TRBV27,NA,TRBJ1-1,TRBD1,CASSLSRMTGGAFF
TRBV4-3,NA,TRBJ2-7,NA,CASSQEWGPYEQYF
TRBV7-2,NA,TRBJ2-2,TRBD1,CASSFGQGNTGELFF
TRBV7-9,NA,TRBJ1-5,TRBD1,CASSSGQGSNQPQHF
TRBV7-9,once,TRBJ2-3,TRBD2,CASSLGQASGLDTQYF
TRBV28,NA,TRBJ2-1,TRBD1,CASSPTGESYNEQFF
TRBV7-2,NA,TRBJ1-1,TRBD1,CASSLTGQGQTEAFF
TRBV7-9,NA,TRBJ2-2,NA,CASSFPGENTGELFF
TRBV11-2,NA,TRBJ2-1,NA,CASSLGQSGNEQFF
TRBV7-4,NA,TRBJ2-7,TRBD2,CASSDSLVGRPYEQYF
TRBV5-5,NA,TRBJ1-5,NA,CASSAVGSGIRHQPQHF
TRBV4-2,NA,TRBJ1-5,NA,CASSQDPGGNQPQHF
TRBV21-1,NA,TRBJ2-7,NA,CASSKGGSRGLSYEQYF
TRBV19,NA,TRBJ1-5,NA,CASRQTPGGSGNQPQHF
TRBV11-2,NA,TRBJ2-3,TRBD1,CASSDYYTGDRGRADTQYF
TRBV10-2,NA,TRBJ1-3,NA,CASSEASGGSGNTIYF
TRBV5-1,NA,TRBJ1-1,NA,CASSLAGWVDTEAFF
TRBV28,NA,TRBJ2-1,TRBD2,CASGTSGRAHNEQFF
TRBV6-5,NA,TRBJ1-5,TRBD1,CASSYQTGMSQPQHF
TRBV4-1,NA,TRBJ1-5,TRBD1,CASSQEGQAVLPQHF
TRBV5-6,NA,TRBJ2-5,TRBD1,CASRYRQGRETQYF
TRBV7-9,NA,TRBJ1-2,TRBD1,CASSFRDRDFLYGYTF
TRBV6-1,NA,TRBJ2-1,TRBD2,CASSETLTSGYYNEQFF
TRBV28,NA,TRBJ1-1,NA,CASSDSMNTEAFF
TRBV5-1,NA,TRBJ1-2,NA,CASSQQGGGGYTF
TRBV27,NA,TRBJ2-1,NA,CASTGAHNEQFF
TRBV28,NA,TRBJ1-5,NA,CASSISWGGTGNQPQHF
TRBV11-3,once,TRBJ1-1,NA,CASSSQGAEAFF
TRBV19,NA,TRBJ2-1,TRBD2,CASRPSRGSVGEQFF
TRBV7-2,NA,TRBJ1-2,NA,CASSSRGGSGHGYTF
TRBV18,NA,TRBJ2-5,TRBD1,CASSQGTGDIETQYF
TRBV9,NA,TRBJ1-2,NA,CASSVVRDGYTF
TRBV9,NA,TRBJ1-3,NA,CASSIGSSGNTIYF
TRBV5-6,few,TRBJ1-2,NA,CASRKRGERYYGYTF
TRBV29-1,NA,TRBJ2-7,NA,CSVVQASTYEQYF
TRBV5-8,NA,TRBJ2-1,NA,CASSSPRLVIAYNEQFF
TRBV5-3,NA,TRBJ1-2,NA,CARSSGPKKEDGYTF
TRBV2,NA,TRBJ1-5,NA,CASSPEGYQPQHF
TRBV28,NA,TRBJ2-7,TRBD1,CATQGGQGGSYEQYF
TRBV7-9,NA,TRBJ2-6,TRBD1,CASSRYRGLNLGANVLTF
TRBV6-5,NA,TRBJ1-1,TRBD1,CASPDREAFF
TRBV24-1,NA,TRBJ2-2,TRBD2,CATSATSGSIRTGELFF
TRBV9,NA,TRBJ2-3,TRBD2,CASSVWREGGTDTQYF
TRBV21-1,NA,TRBJ1-2,NA,CASSKWDRGNGYTF
TRBV10-2,NA,TRBJ2-7,TRBD1,CASSTGDALGNEQYF
TRBV24-1,NA,TRBJ1-2,NA,CATKDSGYGYTF
TRBV27,NA,TRBJ2-1,NA,CASSLFTDNEQFF
TRBV20-1,NA,TRBJ1-3,NA,CSARGLSGNTIYF
TRBV4-1,NA,TRBJ2-7,TRBD2,CASSHLGLDQYEQYF
TRBV10-3,NA,TRBJ1-2,TRBD1,CAISRTRDRDYGYTF
TRBV7-9,NA,TRBJ2-3,TRBD1,CASSLGRDSNPDTQYF